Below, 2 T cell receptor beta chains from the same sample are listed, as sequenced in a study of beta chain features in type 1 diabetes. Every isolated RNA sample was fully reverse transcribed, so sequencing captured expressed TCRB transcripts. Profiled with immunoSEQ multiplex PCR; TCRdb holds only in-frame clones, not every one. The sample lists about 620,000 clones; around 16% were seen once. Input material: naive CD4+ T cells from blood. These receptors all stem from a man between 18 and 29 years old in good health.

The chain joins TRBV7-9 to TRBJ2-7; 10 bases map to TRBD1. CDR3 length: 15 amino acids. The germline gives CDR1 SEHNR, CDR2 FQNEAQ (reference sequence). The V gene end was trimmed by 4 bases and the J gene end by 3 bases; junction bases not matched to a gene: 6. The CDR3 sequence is CASSSGQGIIYEQYF. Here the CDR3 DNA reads TGTGCCAGCAGCTCGGGACAGGGGATTATCTACGAGCAGTACTTC. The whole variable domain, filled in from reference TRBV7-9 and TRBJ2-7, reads DTGVSQNPRHKITKRGQNVTFRCDPISEHNRLYWYRQTLGQGPEFLTYFQNEAQLEKSRLLSDRFSAERPKGSFSTLEIQRTEQGDSAMYLCASSSGQGIIYEQYFGPGTRLTVT.

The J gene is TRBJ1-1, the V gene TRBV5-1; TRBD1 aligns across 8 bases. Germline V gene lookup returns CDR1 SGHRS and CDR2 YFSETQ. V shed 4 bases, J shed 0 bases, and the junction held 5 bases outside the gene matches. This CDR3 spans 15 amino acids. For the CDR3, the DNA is TGCGCCAGCAGCCCATGGACAGGGATGAACACTGAAGCTTTCTTT. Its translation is CASSPWTGMNTEAFF. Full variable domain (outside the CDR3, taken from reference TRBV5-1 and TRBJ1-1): KAGVTQTPRYLIKTRGQQVTLSCSPISGHRSVSWYQQTPGQGLQFLFEYFSETQRNKGNFPGRFSGRQFSNSRSEMNVSTLELGDSALYLCASSPWTGMNTEAFFGQGTRLTVV.